Below, 23 T cell receptor beta chains from the same sample are listed, as sequenced in a study of CD8 T cells in ankylosing spondylitis. Each CDR3 protein gets one entry after TCRdb re-called the 5' RACE reads with MiXCR. The table shows 250,000 to 300,000 distinct CDR3 sequences, with about 19% occurring only once. Sequencing was done on a sample of blood, either unsorted or a sorted T cell fraction (not recorded which). These receptors were obtained from a male donor with ankylosing spondylitis or in good health (not recorded which).

This clonotype has just a few counts. The chain carries TRBV29-1 and TRBJ2-1; 11 bases match TRBD2. The trim removed 3 bases at V and 6 bases at J, leaving 7 bases unmatched. Per the germline V gene, CDR1 is SQVTM and CDR2 is ANQGSEA. The CDR3 totals 15 residues. The CDR3: CSVDARLAGLNEQFF. The CDR3 DNA sequence: TGCAGCGTTGATGCTCGACTAGCGGGGCTCAATGAGCAGTTCTTC.

This chain joins TRBV7-6 and TRBJ1-2; possibly TRBD1 for D (6 bases). Deletions cut 5 bases from V and 8 bases from J, with 18 bases between. Germline CDR1 is SGHVS and CDR2 is FNYEAQ. The CDR3 is 14 amino acids. CDR3 in DNA: TGTGCCAGCAGCCGCACACTAGGGCAGGGGGGCTACACCTTC. Its protein product is CASSRTLGQGGYTF.

This chain connects TRBV18 to TRBJ1-3, with TRBD1 as a possible D gene (5 bases). In germline, CDR1 is KGHSH, CDR2 LQKENI. Between the trimmed V and J ends, which lost 4 bases and 1 base, there was a span of 14 bases. The CDR3 consists of 16 residues. CDR3 DNA sequence: TGTGCCAGCTCACGAAGCCAGGGATTTTCTGGAAACACCATATATTTT. It specifies CASSRSQGFSGNTIYF.

Ten or more counts support this clonotype. The V and J genes are TRBV6-5 and TRBJ2-5; no firm D call. Trimming took off 5 bases at V and 5 bases at J, with 9 bases between the two ends. This CDR3 comprises 12 residues. Germline V CDR1 and CDR2: MNHEY, SVGAGI. The CDR3 protein is CASSADWETQYF. The CDR3 nucleotides read TGTGCCAGCAGTGCCGATTGGGAGACCCAGTACTTC.

This clonotype occurred once. The chain has TRBV6-1 and TRBJ1-3, with D possibly TRBD1 on 6 matching bases. The CDR3 extends over 15 amino acids. Per the germline V gene, CDR1 is MNHNS and CDR2 is SASEGT. With 4 bases removed from V and 4 bases from J, the gap between germline ends came to 14 bases. CDR3: CASSASGQPGNTIYF. CDR3 nucleotides: TGTGCCAGCAGTGCGTCCGGACAGCCCGGAAACACCATATATTTT.

This clonotype was counted between two and nine times. V and J are TRBV6-5 and TRBJ2-3; a weak D match, TRBD1 (6 bases). The CDR3 loop spans 14 amino acids. The germline CDR1 and CDR2 sequences are MNHEY and SVGAGI. Trimming cost V 2 bases and J 8 bases, with 14 bases left between them. The CDR3 loop reads CASSYDTGSSTQYF. Here the CDR3 DNA reads TGTGCCAGCAGTTACGACACAGGGTCGAGTACGCAGTATTTT.

A few counts support this clonotype. This chain joins TRBV5-5 and TRBJ1-1, with D unclear. With 2 bases removed from V and 0 bases from J, the gap between germline ends came to 8 bases. The CDR3 totals 14 residues. CDR1 is SGHKS and CDR2 is YYEKEE in the germline V gene (reference sequence). Written as DNA, the CDR3 is TGTGCCAGCAGCTTTATCGCGGTGAACACTGAAGCTTTCTTT. Translating it yields CASSFIAVNTEAFF.

A few counts support this clonotype. V is TRBV6-4 and J is TRBJ1-5; D uncertain. Per the germline V gene, CDR1 is MRHNA and CDR2 is SNTAGT. The V gene lost 6 bases and the J gene lost 2 bases, with 8 bases spanning the gap. There are 13 residues in the CDR3. The CDR3 nucleotides read TGTGCCAGCAGCGCCGACGGCAATCAGCCCCAGCATTTT. Translated, it gives CASSADGNQPQHF.

This clonotype was recorded a few times. The rearrangement uses TRBV6-5 and TRBJ2-3, with 9 positions matching TRBD2. The J segment lost 2 bases and the V segment lost 4 bases, leaving 13 bases of the junction unmatched. Looked up from germline, CDR1 is MNHEY and CDR2 is SVGAGI. The CDR3 runs 18 residues. In nucleotides, the CDR3 is TGTGCCAGCAGTTTTCGCTCTAGCGGGGTGGGGTACACAGATACGCAGTATTTT. This encodes CASSFRSSGVGYTDTQYF.

The V gene is TRBV5-1, the J gene TRBJ2-1; 8 bases align to TRBD2. Germline values: CDR1 SGHRS, CDR2 YFSETQ. This CDR3 spans 17 amino acids. The V segment lost 1 base and the J segment 0 bases; nucleotides outside the gene matches: 6. CDR3: CASSLYDGGASYNEQFF. The CDR3 DNA reads as TGCGCCAGCAGCTTGTACGACGGGGGGGCCTCCTACAATGAGCAGTTCTTC. Looking up the rest from reference TRBV5-1 and TRBJ2-1 gives the full variable domain: KAGVTQTPRYLIKTRGQQVTLSCSPISGHRSVSWYQQTPGQGLQFLFEYFSETQRNKGNFPGRFSGRQFSNSRSEMNVSTLELGDSALYLCASSLYDGGASYNEQFFGPGTRLTVL.

The rearrangement joins TRBV24-1 to TRBJ2-3; weak D call: TRBD1 (6 bases). Trimming shortened V by 4 bases and J by 5 bases, and 33 bases separated the two germline ends. The CDR3 spans 21 residues. Germline V gene data show CDR1 as KGHDR and CDR2 as SFDVKD. CDR3 bases: TGTGCCACCAGTGACCCGACCAATACAGGCCATCTGGGACACGGGGAAGATACGCAGTATTTT. Its protein product is CATSDPTNTGHLGHGEDTQYF.

This clonotype has at least ten counts. The chain uses TRBV6-1 and TRBJ1-4, with D unresolved. This CDR3 is built from 12 residues. V was clipped by 5 bases and J by 5 bases, with 6 bases between them. Germline CDR1 MNHNS, CDR2 SASEGT. The CDR3 DNA follows: TGTGCCAGCAGTCTAACAAATGAAAAACTGTTTTTT. It translates to CASSLTNEKLFF.

Many counts were recorded for this clonotype. The rearrangement links TRBV5-1 to TRBJ1-1; D perhaps matches TRBD1 (5 bases). The V gene lost 3 bases and the J gene lost 7 bases, with 7 bases spanning the gap. Germline V gene sequence: CDR1 SGHRS, CDR2 YFSETQ. The CDR3 runs 11 residues. Written as DNA, the CDR3 is TGCGCCAGCAGCTCCACAGGTGAAGCTTTCTTT. It yields the protein CASSSTGEAFF.

J is TRBJ1-4 and V is TRBV12-3 or TRBV12-4, with unresolved D. The CDR3 totals 14 residues. V was pared by 1 base and J by 2 bases, with 5 bases between. Here the CDR3 reads CASSLDATNEKLFF. The CDR3 DNA is TGTGCCAGCAGTTTAGATGCCACTAATGAAAAACTGTTTTTT.

A word on this clonotype: A single base separates this from a much larger clone, so it may be a read error. The conserved phenylalanine or tryptophan normally closing the CDR3 is absent here, so this likely arose from a read error. CDR3 in DNA: TGTGCCACCAGCAGCGGGGGGGAGTACCAAGAGACCCAGTACCTC. It translates to CATSSGGEYQETQYL. The chain joins TRBV15 to TRBJ2-5; TRBD2 matches at 8 bases. Per germline, CDR1 LNHNV and CDR2 YYDKDF (reference sequence). The CDR3 runs 15 residues. The V and J ends lost 3 bases and 0 bases, in that order; junction bases with no gene match: 3.

In this sample, this clonotype turned up many times. The V and J genes are TRBV29-1 and TRBJ2-2; TRBD1 aligns across 8 bases. Germline CDR1 SQVTM, CDR2 ANQGSEA. Trimming at V came to 4 bases and at J to 1 base, leaving 2 bases not matched to a gene. CDR3 size: 14 residues. Here the CDR3 DNA reads TGCAGCGTTGGACAGGGGCAGAACACCGGGGAGCTGTTTTTT. Translating gives CSVGQGQNTGELFF.

Many counts were recorded for this clonotype. The chain has TRBV5-5 and TRBJ1-6; D perhaps matches TRBD1 (6 bases). Germline-derived CDR1 and CDR2 are SGHKS and YYEKEE (reference sequence). Trimming cost V 0 bases and J 8 bases, with 12 bases left between them. CDR3 length: 15 amino acids. CDR3 bases: TGTGCCAGCAGCTTGGACAGGGTGGTGCATTCACCCCTCCACTTT. This encodes CASSLDRVVHSPLHF.

This chain connects TRBV5-6 to TRBJ1-5; D gene ambiguous. The germline V gene has CDR1 SGHDT and CDR2 YYEEEE. Between the trimmed V and J ends, which lost 0 bases and 3 bases, there was a span of 10 bases. The CDR3 is made up of 15 amino acids. The CDR3 here is CASSLGVIDNQPQHF. For the CDR3, the DNA is TGTGCCAGCAGCTTGGGGGTTATCGACAATCAGCCCCAGCATTTT.

The sample holds a few counts of this clonotype. V gene TRBV20-1 combines with J gene TRBJ2-7; D gene unclear. Deletions cut 0 bases from V and 0 bases from J, with 6 bases between. Per germline, CDR1 DFQATT and CDR2 SNEGSKA (reference sequence). The CDR3 totals 13 residues. CDR3 coding DNA: TGCAGTGCTAGAGAGGGGAACTCCTACGAGCAGTACGTC. Amino acid sequence: CSAREGNSYEQYV.

The gene calls are TRBV6-1 and TRBJ2-7; 7 bases line up with TRBD1. V lost 0 bases, J lost 2 bases, and 1 base stayed unmatched. This CDR3 has 14 amino acids. Germline CDR1 is MNHNS and CDR2 is SASEGT. This chain's CDR3 is CASSEATGPYEQYV. CDR3 bases: TGTGCCAGCAGTGAAGCGACAGGGCCCTACGAGCAGTACGTC.

This clonotype was recorded many times. DNA of the CDR3: TGTGCCAGCAGGTCAACAGGGCGAAGGGCTAATGAAAAACTGTTTTTT. Its translation: CASRSTGRRANEKLFF. J is TRBJ1-4 and V is TRBV12-3 or TRBV12-4; TRBD1 might be the D (6 bases). The V and J ends lost 6 bases and 3 bases respectively, with 17 bases between them. The CDR3 extends over 16 amino acids.

Ten or more counts support this clonotype. The chain uses TRBV5-1 and TRBJ2-3; 9 positions match TRBD2. This CDR3 contains 16 residues. V gave up 6 bases and J gave up 0 bases; unmatched junction bases: 8. Per the germline V gene, CDR1 is SGHRS and CDR2 is YFSETQ. The CDR3 spells CASTKESGRSTDTQYF. In DNA, the CDR3 is TGCGCCAGCACTAAGGAGAGCGGGAGGAGCACAGATACGCAGTATTTT. The whole variable domain, filled in from reference TRBV5-1 and TRBJ2-3, reads KAGVTQTPRYLIKTRGQQVTLSCSPISGHRSVSWYQQTPGQGLQFLFEYFSETQRNKGNFPGRFSGRQFSNSRSEMNVSTLELGDSALYLCASTKESGRSTDTQYFGPGTRLTVL.

In this sample, this clonotype turned up a few times. CDR3 sequence (DNA): TGTGCCAGCAGTGAAACAGGGGACTATGGCTACACCTTC. Protein: CASSETGDYGYTF. The V and J genes are TRBV25-1 and TRBJ1-2; TRBD1 matches 7 bases. The CDR3 sequence is 13 residues long. Germline values: CDR1 MGHDK, CDR2 SYGVNS. V shed 2 bases, J shed 3 bases, and the junction held 0 bases outside the gene matches.